One and the same sample provided the 29 T cell receptor beta chains below, sequenced in a study of blood T cell repertoires in COVID-19. Clones were read by immunoSEQ multiplex PCR, and TCRdb kept only the in-frame ones, dropping some. Of about 64,000 clones listed, about 86% are singletons. Source material: peripheral blood. The source is a man aged 40-49 years with acute or convalescent COVID-19.

There are a few counts of this clone. The chain links TRBV6-5 to TRBJ1-1, with D perhaps matching TRBD1 (6 bases). Trimming removed 6 bases from V and 10 bases from J, with 15 bases in between. The CDR3 contains 12 residues. Germline V lookup: CDR1 MNHEY, CDR2 SVGAGI. The CDR3 sequence is CASSLGGVVAFF. The DNA for the CDR3 is TGTGCCAGCAGCTTAGGGGGGGTAGTAGCTTTCTTT.

This clone was detected once. The chain combines TRBV7-3 with TRBJ1-1; TRBD1 aligns across 9 bases. This CDR3 spans 14 amino acids. CDR1 and CDR2 from the germline V gene are SGHTA and FQGTGA. V gave up 4 bases and J gave up 4 bases; unmatched junction bases: 4. The chain's CDR3 is CASSSGGQGTEAFF. DNA of the CDR3: TGTGCCAGCAGCTCAGGGGGACAGGGCACTGAAGCTTTCTTT.

CDR3 sequence (DNA): TGCGCCAGCAGCTACGAGGACAGGGGGATGAATACGCAGTATTTT. It codes for CASSYEDRGMNTQYF. The V gene is TRBV5-1, the J gene TRBJ2-3, with 10 bases matching TRBD1. J was trimmed by 7 bases and V by 3 bases; bases with no gene match: 8. The CDR3 consists of 15 residues. The germline V gene encodes CDR1 SGHRS and CDR2 YFSETQ.

The J gene is TRBJ2-3, the V gene TRBV30, with D perhaps matching TRBD2 (6 bases). Germline V CDR1 and CDR2: GTSNPN, SVGIG (reference sequence). The CDR3 length is 14 residues. The germline V and J ends were trimmed by 2 bases and 6 bases, with 15 bases remaining between them. This CDR3 reads CAWSYGSGLDTQYF. CDR3 DNA: TGTGCCTGGAGTTACGGCTCGGGACTTGATACGCAGTATTTT.

CDR3 nucleotides: TGTGCCAGCAGCTTTTCGGACAGATTTTATGGCTACACCTTC. Its translation is CASSFSDRFYGYTF. This sequence joins TRBV5-8 and TRBJ1-2, with D perhaps matching TRBD1 (6 bases). Per the germline V gene, CDR1 is SGHTS and CDR2 is YDEGEE. V lost 2 bases to trimming and J lost 5 bases, with 13 bases between them. The CDR3 is made up of 14 amino acids.

V gene TRBV5-1 combines with J gene TRBJ1-1, with 9 bases aligning to TRBD1. Losses at the gene ends were 1 base for V and 5 bases for J; bases not matched to a gene: 6. This CDR3 contains 15 residues. From germline, CDR1 is SGHRS and CDR2 YFSETQ. This CDR3 is CASSLPGQGWTEAFF. The CDR3 DNA reads TGCGCCAGCAGCTTGCCAGGACAGGGGTGGACTGAAGCTTTCTTT.

V gene TRBV5-1 combines with J gene TRBJ1-6; the D gene is possibly TRBD1 (5 bases). The germline CDR1 and CDR2 sequences are SGHRS and YFSETQ. The CDR3 has 14 residues. The V end was cut by 3 bases, the J end by 14 bases, with 18 bases between. CDR3: CASSSGTGDGALHF. CDR3 sequence (DNA): TGCGCCAGCAGCTCCGGGACGGGAGATGGGGCCCTCCACTTT.

In DNA form, the CDR3 reads TGCGCCAGCAGCCTAGGGACAGCCTCTGGGGCCAACGTCCTGACTTTC. It encodes CASSLGTASGANVLTF. The chain is built from TRBV5-1 and TRBJ2-6; TRBD1 matches 7 bases. The CDR3 consists of 16 residues. V lost 4 bases and J lost 0; bases outside the gene matches: 4. The V gene's germline CDR1 is SGHRS and CDR2 YFSETQ.

V usage is TRBV5-6 and J usage is TRBJ2-3, with 10 bases matching TRBD1. The J segment lost 2 bases and the V segment lost 0 bases, leaving 3 bases of the junction unmatched. Germline V gene sequence: CDR1 SGHDT, CDR2 YYEEEE. The CDR3 extends over 16 amino acids. CDR3 sequence (DNA): TGTGCCAGCAGCTTGGTGACAGGGGGCTTCACAGATACGCAGTATTTT. This encodes CASSLVTGGFTDTQYF.

The chain couples TRBV5-1 to TRBJ2-5, with TRBD2 as a possible D gene (5 bases). The CDR3 has 14 residues. Trimming stripped 4 bases from V and 5 bases from J, with 15 bases between. CDR1 and CDR2 (germline): SGHRS, YFSETQ. The CDR3: CASSLRPGMETQYF. CDR3 in DNA: TGCGCCAGCAGCCTCCGGCCCGGGATGGAGACCCAGTACTTC.

The table lists this clone with a count of one. The rearrangement uses TRBV24-1 and TRBJ2-1, with a tentative D call TRBD1 (5 bases). Per the germline V gene, CDR1 is KGHDR and CDR2 is SFDVKD. The CDR3 length is 14 residues. V was shortened by 4 bases and J by 2 bases, with 8 bases between the two germline ends. Written as DNA, the CDR3 is TGTGCCACCAGTGACAGGGATACCTACAATGAGCAGTTCTTC. The encoded protein is CATSDRDTYNEQFF.

The chain couples TRBV13 to TRBJ1-1, with D uncertain. This CDR3 is built from 14 residues. The germline V gene has CDR1 PRHDT and CDR2 FYEKMQ (reference sequence). Deletions cut 5 bases from V and 6 bases from J, with 16 bases between. The CDR3 region has the DNA TGTGCCAGCAGCAGCCGGGAGGCAGCAGCTGAAGCTTTCTTT. Protein sequence: CASSSREAAAEAFF.

V gene TRBV13 combines with J gene TRBJ2-1, with 8 nucleotides matching TRBD2. The CDR3 is 15 amino acids. Trimming cost V 2 bases and J 8 bases; bases outside gene matches: 8. CDR1 and CDR2 from the germline V gene are PRHDT and FYEKMQ (reference sequence). The CDR3 region is CASSLRPGGRDEQFF. The CDR3 nucleotides read TGTGCCAGCAGCTTAAGGCCGGGGGGGCGAGATGAGCAGTTCTTC.

The CDR3 DNA is TGTGCCAGCAGTCGCGAACCTCAGGGGGTAGGGACTGAAGCTTTCTTT. Protein: CASSREPQGVGTEAFF. This chain connects TRBV7-6 to TRBJ1-1; the match to TRBD1 covers 7 bases. CDR1 SGHVS and CDR2 FNYEAQ come from the germline V gene. V shed 6 bases, J shed 5 bases, and the junction held 15 bases outside the gene matches. This CDR3 contains 16 residues.

As DNA, the CDR3 is TGTGCCAGCAGCCAAGAGTTTGGCAGCGGGGGGGGCAATGAGCAGTTCTTC. Its translation: CASSQEFGSGGGNEQFF. The genes are TRBV3-1 (or the pseudogene TRBV3-2) and TRBJ2-1; 10 bases are a match to TRBD2. The V and J ends lost 0 bases and 6 bases, in that order; junction bases with no gene match: 8. The CDR3 runs 17 residues. The germline V gene has CDR1 LGHDT and CDR2 YNNKEL (reference sequence).

The gene calls are TRBV2 and TRBJ2-2; weak D call: TRBD2 (6 bases). This CDR3 is 13 amino acids long. Germline V gene lookup returns CDR1 SNHLY and CDR2 FYNNEI. The V end lost 8 bases, the J end lost 9 bases, and 16 bases lay between the germline ends. This CDR3 is CASSPGLSRELFF. The CDR3, as DNA: TGTGCCAGCTCCCCGGGACTGTCCCGGGAGCTGTTTTTT. The full variable domain, rest sourced from reference TRBV2 and TRBJ2-2, is EPEVTQTPSHQVTQMGQEVILRCVPISNHLYFYWYRQILGQKVEFLVSFYNNEISEKSEIFDDQFSVERPDGSNFTLKIRSTKLEDSAMYFCASSPGLSRELFFGEGSRLTVL.

The V and J genes are TRBV24-1 and TRBJ1-2, with 8 bases that match TRBD1. This CDR3 contains 14 residues. Per germline, CDR1 KGHDR and CDR2 SFDVKD. V lost 7 bases, J lost 4 bases, and 7 bases stayed unmatched. For the CDR3, the DNA is TGTGCCACCAGCTCAGGGGGCCTTGCCTATGGCTACACCTTC. Amino acid sequence: CATSSGGLAYGYTF.

The rearrangement links TRBV6-6 to TRBJ2-1; TRBD2 matches at 7 bases. Germline V CDR1 and CDR2: MNHNY, SVGAGI (reference sequence). V was pared by 5 bases and J by 10 bases, with 11 bases of the junction left unmatched. The CDR3 is 14 amino acids. In DNA, the CDR3 is TGTGCCAGCAGTCCCCCCAATGAAGCGGGGGAGCAGTTCTTC. It yields the protein CASSPPNEAGEQFF.

This rearrangement joins TRBV5-1 to TRBJ1-1; no clear D. Germline V gene data show CDR1 as SGHRS and CDR2 as YFSETQ. The CDR3 length is 15 residues. V shed 5 bases and J shed 5 bases, with 19 bases lying between them. Here the CDR3 reads CASSGPTGVATEAFF. Written as DNA, the CDR3 is TGCGCCAGCAGTGGGCCCACCGGTGTAGCGACTGAAGCTTTCTTT.

This clone has just one count. The chain has TRBV12-3 or TRBV12-4 and TRBJ1-1, with D maybe TRBD1 (6 bases). V was cut by 4 bases and J by 9 bases, with 12 bases left in between. The CDR3 has 12 residues. Here the CDR3 reads CASSSDSKKAFF. In DNA, the CDR3 is TGTGCCAGCAGTTCGGACAGCAAAAAAGCTTTCTTT.

The chain has TRBV5-1 and TRBJ2-5, with D possibly matching TRBD1 (6 bases). The germline V and J ends were trimmed by 5 bases and 5 bases, with 16 bases remaining between them. The V gene's germline CDR1 is SGHRS and CDR2 YFSETQ. This CDR3 spans 14 amino acids. The CDR3 region has the DNA TGCGCCAGCAGTGCCGGGACATTGAAGGAGACCCAGTACTTC. Translated, it gives CASSAGTLKETQYF.

V usage is TRBV15 and J usage is TRBJ2-1; tentative D call: TRBD2 (5 bases). Trimming took off 6 bases at V and 3 bases at J, with 18 bases between the two ends. Looked up from germline, CDR1 is LNHNV and CDR2 is YYDKDF (reference sequence). The CDR3 length is 16 residues. CDR3 loop: CATSEESDGNYNEQFF. CDR3 in DNA: TGTGCCACCAGTGAGGAATCGGACGGGAACTACAATGAGCAGTTCTTC.

This clone has only a few counts. This sequence joins TRBV30 and TRBJ1-3, with TRBD1 matching over 9 bases. Germline CDR1 is GTSNPN and CDR2 is SVGIG (reference sequence). The J segment lost 0 bases and the V segment lost 0 bases, leaving 3 bases of the junction unmatched. CDR3 length: 16 residues. The CDR3, as DNA: TGTGCCTGGAGTGTAACAGGGGGCGCCTCTGGAAACACCATATATTTT. This gives the protein CAWSVTGGASGNTIYF.

The chain employs TRBV4-2 and TRBJ1-1; 9 positions agree with TRBD1. The germline V gene encodes CDR1 LGHNA and CDR2 YNFKEQ. With 1 base clipped from V and 1 base from J, the junction kept 10 bases outside the gene matches. The CDR3 spans 18 residues. The CDR3 sequence is CASSQGAQQGAENTEAFF. DNA of the CDR3: TGTGCCAGCAGCCAAGGGGCTCAACAGGGGGCTGAGAACACTGAAGCTTTCTTT.

V and J are TRBV7-2 and TRBJ1-3; 8 nucleotides agree with TRBD1. The germline gives CDR1 SGHTA, CDR2 FQGNSA. V lost 5 bases and J lost 8; bases outside the gene matches: 11. The CDR3 contains 15 residues. Written as DNA, the CDR3 is TGTGCCAGCAGCGCATATGGACAGGGAGTGGACACCATATATTTT. Its protein is CASSAYGQGVDTIYF. The entire variable domain, with the rest obtained from reference TRBV7-2 and TRBJ1-3, is as follows: GAGVSQSPSNKVTEKGKDVELRCDPISGHTALYWYRQSLGQGLEFLIYFQGNSAPDKSGLPSDRFSAERTGGSVSTLTIQRTQQEDSAVYLCASSAYGQGVDTIYFGEGSWLTVV.

The chain has TRBV5-4 and TRBJ2-5; D possibly corresponds to TRBD1 (6 bases). CDR3 length: 13 residues. V was trimmed by 5 bases and J by 4 bases, leaving 12 bases between them. CDR1 is SGHNT, CDR2 YYREEE, per germline (reference sequence). The CDR3 protein is CASSLQGLETQYF. CDR3 sequence (DNA): TGTGCCAGCAGTTTACAGGGTTTAGAGACCCAGTACTTC.

The chain employs TRBV6-2 or TRBV6-3 and TRBJ1-2, with 7 bases matching TRBD1. Germline CDR1 and CDR2: MNHEY and SVGEGT. The CDR3 totals 14 residues. Unmatched junction bases numbered 5, after V lost 1 base and J lost 6 bases. CDR3 protein: CASSYFTGQDGYTF. The CDR3, as DNA: TGTGCCAGCAGTTACTTCACAGGACAGGATGGCTACACCTTC.

The J gene is TRBJ1-5, the V gene TRBV9, with TRBD1 matching over 7 bases. Trimming removed 3 bases from V and 7 bases from J; junction bases left unmatched: 4. The germline CDR1 and CDR2 sequences are SGDLS and YYNGEE. The CDR3 contains 13 residues. The CDR3 region is CASSATDRQPQHF. As DNA, the CDR3 is TGTGCCAGCAGCGCCACGGACAGGCAGCCCCAGCATTTT.

The chain uses TRBV25-1 and TRBJ1-2, with D possibly TRBD1 on 5 matching bases. This CDR3 region has 14 residues. Between the trimmed V and J ends, which lost 3 bases and 3 bases, there was a span of 11 bases. CDR1 MGHDK and CDR2 SYGVNS come from the germline V gene. The CDR3 protein is CASSESRDYYGYTF. In nucleotides, the CDR3 is TGTGCCAGCAGTGAGTCCAGGGACTACTATGGCTACACCTTC.